This T cell receptor beta chain is from a study of identical twins. General observations from the study: There were fewer insertions in abundant cord blood beta clonotypes, but memory repertoires showed no such pattern.

V was shortened by 0 bases and J by 3 bases, with 9 bases between the two germline ends. This CDR3 has 14 amino acids. Germline V gene data show CDR1 as SGHTA and CDR2 as FQGNSA. This clonotype has a handful of counts. The target antigen is unknown. From the 5' RACE reads, TCRdb called clonotypes with MiXCR, one entry per CDR3 protein. The table includes 1.5 million to 2 million distinct CDR3 sequences, about 32% detected once. The sequence was obtained from a newborn girl in good health. The chain carries TRBV7-2 and TRBJ2-7, with D perhaps matching TRBD1 (6 bases). Material for sequencing was cord blood. The CDR3 sequence is CASSLAGQLYEQYF. DNA of the CDR3: TGTGCCAGCAGCTTAGCGGGACAACTCTACGAGCAGTACTTC.